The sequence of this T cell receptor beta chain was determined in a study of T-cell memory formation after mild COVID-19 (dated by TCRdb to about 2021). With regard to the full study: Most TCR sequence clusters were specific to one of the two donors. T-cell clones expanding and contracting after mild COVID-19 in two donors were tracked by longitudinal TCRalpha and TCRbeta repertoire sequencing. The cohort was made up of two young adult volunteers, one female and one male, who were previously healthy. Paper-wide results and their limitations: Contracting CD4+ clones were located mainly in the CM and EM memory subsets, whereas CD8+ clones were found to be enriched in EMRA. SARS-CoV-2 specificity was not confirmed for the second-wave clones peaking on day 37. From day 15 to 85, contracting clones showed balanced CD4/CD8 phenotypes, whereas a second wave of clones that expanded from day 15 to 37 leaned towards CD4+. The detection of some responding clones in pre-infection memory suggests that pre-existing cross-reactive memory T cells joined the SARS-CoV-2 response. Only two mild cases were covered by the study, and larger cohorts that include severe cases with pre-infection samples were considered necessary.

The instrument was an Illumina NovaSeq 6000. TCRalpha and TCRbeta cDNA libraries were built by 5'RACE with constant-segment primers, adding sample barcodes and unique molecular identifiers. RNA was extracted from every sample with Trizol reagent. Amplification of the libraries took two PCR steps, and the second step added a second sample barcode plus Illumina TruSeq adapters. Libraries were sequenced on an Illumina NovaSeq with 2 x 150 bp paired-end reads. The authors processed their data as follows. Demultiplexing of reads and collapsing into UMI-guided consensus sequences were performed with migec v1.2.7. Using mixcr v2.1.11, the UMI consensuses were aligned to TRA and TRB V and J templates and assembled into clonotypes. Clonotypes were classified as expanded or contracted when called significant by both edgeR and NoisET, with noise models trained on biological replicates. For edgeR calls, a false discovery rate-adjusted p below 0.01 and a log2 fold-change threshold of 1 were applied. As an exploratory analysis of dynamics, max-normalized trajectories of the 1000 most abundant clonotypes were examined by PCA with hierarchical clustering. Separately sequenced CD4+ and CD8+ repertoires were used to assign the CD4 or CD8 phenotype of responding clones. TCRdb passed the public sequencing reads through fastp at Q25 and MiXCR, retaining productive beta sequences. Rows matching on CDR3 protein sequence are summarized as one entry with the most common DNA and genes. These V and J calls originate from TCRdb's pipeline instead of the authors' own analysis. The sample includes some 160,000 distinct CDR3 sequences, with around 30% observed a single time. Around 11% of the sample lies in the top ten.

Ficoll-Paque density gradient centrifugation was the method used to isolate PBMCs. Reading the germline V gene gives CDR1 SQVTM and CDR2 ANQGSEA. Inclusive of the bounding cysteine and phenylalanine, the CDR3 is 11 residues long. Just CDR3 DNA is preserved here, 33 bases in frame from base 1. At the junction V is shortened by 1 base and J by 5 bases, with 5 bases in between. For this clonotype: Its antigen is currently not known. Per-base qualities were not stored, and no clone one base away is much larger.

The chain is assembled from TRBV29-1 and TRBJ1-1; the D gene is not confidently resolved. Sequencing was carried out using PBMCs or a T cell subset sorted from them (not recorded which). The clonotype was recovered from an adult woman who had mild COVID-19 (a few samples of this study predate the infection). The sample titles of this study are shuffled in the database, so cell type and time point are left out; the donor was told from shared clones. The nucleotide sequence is TGCAGCGTTGAAGGCCCTACTGAAGCTTTCTTT. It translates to CSVEGPTEAFF.